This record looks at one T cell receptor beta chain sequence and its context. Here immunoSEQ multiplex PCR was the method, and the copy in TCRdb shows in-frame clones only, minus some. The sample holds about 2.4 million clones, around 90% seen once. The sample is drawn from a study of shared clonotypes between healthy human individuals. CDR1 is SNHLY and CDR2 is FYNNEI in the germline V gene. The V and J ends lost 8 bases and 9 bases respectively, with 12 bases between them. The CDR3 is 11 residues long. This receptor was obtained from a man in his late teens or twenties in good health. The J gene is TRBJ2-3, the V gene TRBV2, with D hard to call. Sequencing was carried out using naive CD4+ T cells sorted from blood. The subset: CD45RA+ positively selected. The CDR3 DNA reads TGTGCCAGCGGTCCCCCTAGGACGCAGTATTTT. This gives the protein CASGPPRTQYF. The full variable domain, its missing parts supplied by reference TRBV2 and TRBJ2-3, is EPEVTQTPSHQVTQMGQEVILRCVPISNHLYFYWYRQILGQKVEFLVSFYNNEISEKSEIFDDQFSVERPDGSNFTLKIRSTKLEDSAMYFCASGPPRTQYFGPGTRLTVL.